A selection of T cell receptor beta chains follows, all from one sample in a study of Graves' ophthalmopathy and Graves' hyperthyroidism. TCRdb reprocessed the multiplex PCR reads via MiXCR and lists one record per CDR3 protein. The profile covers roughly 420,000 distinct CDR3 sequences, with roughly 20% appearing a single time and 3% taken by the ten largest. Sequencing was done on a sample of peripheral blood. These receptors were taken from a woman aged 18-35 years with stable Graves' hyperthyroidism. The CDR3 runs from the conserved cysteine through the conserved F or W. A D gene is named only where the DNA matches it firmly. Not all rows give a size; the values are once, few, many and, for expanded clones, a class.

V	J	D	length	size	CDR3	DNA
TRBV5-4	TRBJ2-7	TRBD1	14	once	CASSFGTDSHEQYF	TGTGCCAGCAGCTTCGGGACAGACTCCCACGAGCAGTACTTC
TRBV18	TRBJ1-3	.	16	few	CASSPQTAISGNTIYF	TGTGCCAGCTCACCACAGACAGCTATCTCTGGAAACACCATATATTTT
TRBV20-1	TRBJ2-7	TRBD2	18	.	CSAVSTGTSPALTYEQYF	TGCAGTGCTGTATCAACCGGGACTAGTCCCGCTCTTACCTACGAGCAGTACTTC
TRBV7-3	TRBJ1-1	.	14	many	CASSPTGPGTEAFF	TGTGCCAGCAGCCCAACAGGACCGGGCACTGAAGCTTTCTTT
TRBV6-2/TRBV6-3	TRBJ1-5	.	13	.	CASSYRGSRPQHF	TGTGCCAGCAGTTACCGCGGCTCCCGGCCCCAGCATTTT
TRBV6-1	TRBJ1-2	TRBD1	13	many	CASTRQGAHGYTF	TGTGCCAGCACACGACAGGGGGCTCATGGCTACACCTTC
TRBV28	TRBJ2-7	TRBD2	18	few	CASSSPTPRAGGFYEQYF	TGTGCCAGCAGCTCCCCGACTCCGCGGGCGGGAGGGTTTTACGAGCAGTACTTC
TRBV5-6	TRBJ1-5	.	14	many	CASSYGTGYQPQHF	TGTGCCAGCAGCTACGGGACCGGCTATCAGCCCCAGCATTTT
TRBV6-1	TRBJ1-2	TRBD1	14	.	CASTLNRGRGGYTF	TGTGCCAGCACCTTAAACAGGGGCCGAGGCGGCTACACCTTC
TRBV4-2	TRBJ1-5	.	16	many	CASSLEQQHSNQPQHF	TGTGCCAGCAGCCTAGAACAGCAGCATAGCAATCAGCCCCAGCATTTT
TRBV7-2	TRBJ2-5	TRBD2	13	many	CASSFGAGEAQYF	TGTGCCAGCAGCTTTGGTGCGGGAGAGGCCCAGTACTTC
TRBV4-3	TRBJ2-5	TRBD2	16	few	CASSQDETSGRETQYF	TGCGCCAGCAGCCAAGATGAGACTAGCGGGAGGGAGACCCAGTACTTC
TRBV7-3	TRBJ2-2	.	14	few	CASSLQPRTGELFF	TGTGCCAGCAGCTTACAGCCCCGCACCGGGGAGCTGTTTTTT
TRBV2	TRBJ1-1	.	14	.	CATKVRQTNTEAFF	TGTGCCACCAAAGTACGGCAGACGAACACTGAAGCTTTCTTT
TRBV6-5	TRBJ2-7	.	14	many	CASSYFSSSYEQYF	TGTGCCAGCAGTTATTTCAGCAGCTCCTACGAGCAGTACTTC
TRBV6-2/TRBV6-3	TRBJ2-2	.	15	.	CASWGIPGVTGELFF	TGTGCCAGCTGGGGTATACCGGGAGTAACCGGGGAGCTGTTTTTT
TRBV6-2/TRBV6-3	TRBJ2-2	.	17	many	CASSYSLGDWALSELFF	TGTGCCAGCAGTTACTCGCTCGGGGATTGGGCCCTCAGCGAGCTGTTTTTT
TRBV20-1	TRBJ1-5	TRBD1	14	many	CSAFQGAGNQPQHF	TGCAGTGCTTTCCAGGGGGCAGGCAATCAGCCCCAGCATTTT
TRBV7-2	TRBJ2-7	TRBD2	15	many	CASSLGTSGIYEQYF	TGTGCCAGCAGCTTAGGTACTAGCGGAATTTACGAGCAGTACTTC
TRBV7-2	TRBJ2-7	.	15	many	CASSLGFAFTYEQYF	TGTGCCAGCAGCTTAGGGTTTGCGTTTACGTACGAGCAGTACTTC